Here is one T cell receptor (beta chain) with its context. This entry is derived from a study of blood T cell repertoires in COVID-19. Across the whole study: There were acute and convalescent COVID-19 samples, and they came from the United States, Italy and Spain. From T cells, B-cell-depleted T cells, or PBMCs came the material, which was cDNA or gDNA.

The table came from immunoSEQ multiplex PCR; TCRdb's copy has only in-frame clones and leaves some out. The sample has 75,000 or so clones; approximately 90% are singletons. The CDR3 consists of 15 residues. Trimming cost V 1 base and J 2 bases; bases outside gene matches: 3. Germline loops: CDR1 LGHNA, CDR2 YNFKEQ. The specimen sequenced was peripheral blood. The clonotype comes from a woman of 80 years or more with active or convalescent COVID-19. The chain joins TRBV4-2 to TRBJ2-7; 9 bases map to TRBD1. CDR3 in DNA: TGTGCCAGCAGCCAAGTATGGGACAGGGCCTACGAGCAGTACTTC. It codes for CASSQVWDRAYEQYF.